Each of the 20 T cell receptor beta chains below was sequenced from the same sample in a study of CD8 T cells in Susac syndrome. Reverse transcription of about 0.5 to 1 ug RNA was carried out with random hexamers. TCRdb analysed the immunoSEQ multiplex PCR reads with MiXCR anew, one entry per CDR3 protein. Of 160,000 or so distinct CDR3 sequences listed, about 95% are singletons. The source material was CD4+ T cells from PBMCs. The receptors shown here come from a human donor with Susac syndrome.

The chain is built from TRBV5-1 and TRBJ2-2; possible D gene TRBD1, 6 bases. The CDR3 loop spans 17 amino acids. CDR1 is SGHRS and CDR2 is YFSETQ in the germline V gene. Trimming removed 1 base at V and 0 bases at J, with 13 bases between. The CDR3 bases are TGCGCCAGCAGCTTGTTCCAGGGGAGCGCGAACACCGGGGAGCTGTTTTTT. Translating gives CASSLFQGSANTGELFF. The complete variable domain, with remaining parts taken from reference TRBV5-1 and TRBJ2-2, reads KAGVTQTPRYLIKTRGQQVTLSCSPISGHRSVSWYQQTPGQGLQFLFEYFSETQRNKGNFPGRFSGRQFSNSRSEMNVSTLELGDSALYLCASSLFQGSANTGELFFGEGSRLTVL.

The V call is TRBV6-4, the J call TRBJ2-7; D is unresolved. Germline V gives CDR1 MRHNA, CDR2 SNTAGT. The CDR3 totals 15 residues. V gave up 4 bases and J gave up 0 bases, with 13 bases separating them. CDR3 loop: CASSASSDGSYEQYF. The CDR3 bases are TGTGCCAGCAGTGCCTCCTCGGACGGCTCCTACGAGCAGTACTTC.

V gene TRBV2 combines with J gene TRBJ1-5; D ambiguous. The CDR3 loop spans 14 amino acids. The V and J ends lost 5 bases and 2 bases respectively, with 10 bases between them. The germline CDR1 and CDR2 sequences are SNHLY and FYNNEI. The DNA for the CDR3 is TGTGCCAGCAGTCGGTCGAAAGGCAATCAGCCCCAGCATTTT. This sequence encodes CASSRSKGNQPQHF.

The chain combines TRBV12-3 or TRBV12-4 with TRBJ2-2; TRBD2 might be the D (5 bases). This CDR3 region has 15 residues. Trimming cost V 0 bases and J 5 bases, with 10 bases left between them. CDR3 residues: CASSLALGGTGELFF. In nucleotides, the CDR3 is TGTGCCAGCAGTTTAGCACTAGGAGGAACCGGGGAGCTGTTTTTT.

CDR3: CASSLLNTGFEQYF. As DNA, the CDR3 is TGTGCCAGCAGCTTACTTAATACAGGGTTCGAGCAGTACTTC. This chain joins TRBV7-8 and TRBJ2-7; TRBD1 is a possible D gene (6 bases). This CDR3 region has 14 residues. Germline lookup yields CDR1 SGHVS and CDR2 FQNEAQ. Trimming took 2 bases from V and 6 from J, leaving 14 bases between them. Based on the CDR3 plus reference TRBV7-8 and TRBJ2-7, the full variable domain is GAGVSQSPRYKVAKRGQDVALRCDPISGHVSLFWYQQALGQGPEFLTYFQNEAQLDKSGLPSDRFFAERPEGSVSTLKIQRTQQEDSAVYLCASSLLNTGFEQYFGPGTRLTVT.

The CDR3 sequence: CASSADRNSLNTEAFF. The CDR3 nucleotides are TGTGCCAGCAGCGCGGACAGGAACTCTTTGAACACTGAAGCTTTCTTT. The V and J genes are TRBV2 and TRBJ1-1; 7 bases map to TRBD1. The CDR3 is 16 residues long. V shed 6 bases and J 0 bases; nucleotides not matched to a gene: 10. Germline V gene sequence: CDR1 SNHLY, CDR2 FYNNEI.

J is TRBJ2-3 and V is TRBV20-1; 10 positions match TRBD2. Germline V lookup: CDR1 DFQATT, CDR2 SNEGSKA (reference sequence). The CDR3 length is 15 residues. The J segment lost 11 bases and the V segment lost 5 bases, leaving 16 bases of the junction unmatched. The CDR3 nucleotides are TGCAGTGCTCACTTGGCTAGCGGGGGTCCGTCGCTGCAGTATTTT. Its protein product is CSAHLASGGPSLQYF.

The chain couples TRBV3-1 to TRBJ2-1, with 7 bases identical to TRBD2. Germline V gene data show CDR1 as LGHDT and CDR2 as YNNKEL (reference sequence). The CDR3 is 15 residues long. Trimming took 2 bases from V and 3 from J; bases not matched to a gene: 4. In nucleotides, the CDR3 is TGTGCCAGCAGCCAAACACCGGGGGGCTACAATGAGCAGTTCTTC. Translated: CASSQTPGGYNEQFF.

The chain employs TRBV7-2 and TRBJ1-6; no definite D call. This CDR3 comprises 13 residues. V dropped 4 bases and J dropped 12 bases, with 13 bases sitting between them. The germline V gene encodes CDR1 SGHTA and CDR2 FQGNSA. CDR3 DNA sequence: TGTGCCAGCAGCTCGCAGGCCTCGATACCCCTCCACTTT. This codes for CASSSQASIPLHF.

The chain links TRBV5-4 to TRBJ2-2, with D possibly TRBD1 on 5 matching bases. This CDR3 spans 17 amino acids. Germline V gene data show CDR1 as SGHNT and CDR2 as YYREEE (reference sequence). Between the trimmed V and J ends, which lost 9 bases and 0 bases, there was a span of 21 bases. CDR3 bases: TGTGCCACCTCCGAGACAGCCAAGCATTCGAACACCGGGGAGCTGTTTTTT. It codes for CATSETAKHSNTGELFF.

In its sample, this clonotype was seen once. The chain links TRBV3-1 to TRBJ2-3; a possible D gene is TRBD1 (6 bases). This CDR3 region has 15 residues. Trimming removed 1 base at V and 2 bases at J, with 10 bases between. The germline CDR1 and CDR2 sequences are LGHDT and YNNKEL (reference sequence). CDR3 bases: TGTGCCAGCAGCCAAGGACAGGTTCCCACAGATACGCAGTATTTT. Translating gives CASSQGQVPTDTQYF.

The J gene is TRBJ1-1, the V gene TRBV20-1; D not resolved. Trimming left V 3 bases short and J 1 base short, with 9 bases between. The CDR3 is made up of 13 amino acids. Germline V lookup: CDR1 DFQATT, CDR2 SNEGSKA (reference sequence). As DNA, the CDR3 is TGCAGTGCTAGCGAGGTGGCGAACACTGAAGCTTTCTTT. Translating it yields CSASEVANTEAFF.

The count of this clonotype is one. The chain couples TRBV24-1 to TRBJ1-5; D is unresolved. Deletions cut 3 bases from V and 2 bases from J, with 7 bases between. CDR3 length: 14 amino acids. Looked up from germline, CDR1 is KGHDR and CDR2 is SFDVKD. CDR3 in DNA: TGTGCCACCAGTGATCTTAGAGGCAATCAGCCCCAGCATTTT. Residues: CATSDLRGNQPQHF.

For the CDR3, the DNA is TGTGCCATCGGGGGACTCCCCAATGAGCAGTTCTTC. Residues: CAIGGLPNEQFF. The chain has TRBV10-3 and TRBJ2-1, with D tentatively TRBD2 (6 bases). V was pared by 8 bases and J by 6 bases, with 11 bases between. The CDR3 loop spans 12 amino acids. Looked up from germline, CDR1 is ENHRY and CDR2 is SYGVKD.

The chain uses TRBV7-9 and TRBJ1-5; a weak D match, TRBD1 (6 bases). V gave up 4 bases and J gave up 2 bases, with 9 bases separating them. The CDR3 has 14 residues. CDR1 is SEHNR, CDR2 FQNEAQ, per germline (reference sequence). The CDR3 loop is CASSSTGGNQPQHF. CDR3 bases: TGTGCCAGCAGCTCGACAGGAGGCAATCAGCCCCAGCATTTT.

This clonotype has only one observation. The V call is TRBV27, the J call TRBJ1-2, with 7 nucleotides matching TRBD1. The junction had 4 bases not matched to a gene; V was cut back by 2 bases and J by 4 bases. The germline CDR1 and CDR2 sequences are MNHEY and SMNVEV (reference sequence). The CDR3 length is 14 residues. The CDR3, as DNA: TGTGCCAGCAGTTTACCCCGGGACAGCTATGGCTACACCTTC. The encoded protein is CASSLPRDSYGYTF.

The chain uses TRBV5-4 and TRBJ1-2; 9 nucleotides agree with TRBD1. The CDR3 length is 15 residues. With 0 bases clipped from V and 8 bases from J, the junction kept 8 bases outside the gene matches. Germline V lookup: CDR1 SGHNT, CDR2 YYREEE (reference sequence). CDR3 in DNA: TGTGCCAGCAGCTTGGCGGGGACAGGGATTATAGGCTACACCTTC. This codes for CASSLAGTGIIGYTF.

This sequence joins TRBV7-9 and TRBJ2-1; 7 nucleotides align to TRBD1. Germline V gene lookup returns CDR1 SEHNR and CDR2 FQNEAQ (reference sequence). V was clipped by 4 bases and J by 4 bases; unmatched bases: 4. CDR3 length: 14 residues. The CDR3 DNA follows: TGTGCCAGCAGCTCTGCCAGGGGGTACAATGAGCAGTTCTTC. Amino acid sequence: CASSSARGYNEQFF.

This chain connects TRBV4-2 to TRBJ2-3, with TRBD1 as a possible D gene (6 bases). Germline lookup yields CDR1 LGHNA and CDR2 YNFKEQ. CDR3 length: 11 amino acids. V was trimmed by 3 bases and J by 14 bases, leaving 12 bases between them. The CDR3 here is CASSQGTSWYF. In DNA, the CDR3 is TGTGCCAGCAGCCAGGGGACAAGTTGGTATTTT.

The J gene is TRBJ2-6, the V gene TRBV23-1; 8 nucleotides match TRBD2. TRBV23-1 is treated as an ORF (open reading frame) with a function not yet certain. V lost 0 bases and J lost 2; bases outside the gene matches: 3. This CDR3 is 17 amino acids long. The CDR3 sequence is CASSQSPAGAGANVLTF. The CDR3 coding sequence is TGCGCCAGCAGTCAATCGCCAGCGGGGGCTGGGGCCAACGTCCTGACTTTC.